The T cell receptor (beta chain) described here comes from a study of low-dose radiotherapy and immunotherapy resistance in tumors. Time point of the sample: before trial treatment. Eligible patients bore advanced solid tumors devoid of tumor-infiltrating lymphocytes. Germline CDR1 SGHVS, CDR2 FQNEAQ. J gave up 1 base and V 5 bases, and 11 bases lay outside the gene matches. This CDR3 region has 18 residues. In this sample, this clonotype turned up many times. TRAV- and TRBV-specific primers were used for first-strand cDNA, which covered alpha and beta chains. Amplification, which lasted 20 to 25 PCR cycles, used a constant-region primer and V-primer adapter to amplify TCRs. TCRdb passed the reads through MiXCR, listing each CDR3 protein once. The sample consists of fewer than 90,000 distinct CDR3 sequences, approximately 20% of them appearing once.

The chain is built from TRBV7-8 and TRBJ2-3; 11 bases agree with TRBD1. This TCR was recovered from a male donor with prostate cancer. This specimen was PBMCs, taken before treatment. The CDR3 reads CASSTGTGGHLGTDTQYF. The CDR3 DNA is TGTGCCAGCAGCACCGGGACAGGGGGGCACCTCGGCACAGATACGCAGTATTTT.